This T cell receptor (beta chain) originates from a study of siplizumab effects on memory and regulatory T cells (dated by TCRdb to the late 2010s). Regarding the complete study: The study examined how the anti-CD2 antibody siplizumab affects alloreactive T-cell subsets in allogeneic mixed lymphocyte reactions built from human PBMCs. Beyond this particular receptor, the publication reports: Among mappable alloreactive CD4+ clones, the Treg-derived fraction averaged around 69% with siplizumab versus about 25% in control reactions. Whether proliferating Tregs from siplizumab cultures were suppressive was not functionally confirmed. About 75-96% of proliferating CD4+ or CD8+ clones could not be given a naive or memory phenotype. Because sequences below about 10^-5 frequency were poorly captured, only a minor fraction of alloreactive clones could be mapped to unstimulated subsets. Siplizumab significantly reduced the cumulative frequency of alloreactive sequences traceable to unstimulated CD4+ memory T cells. Unstimulated naive T cells appeared more diverse than memory T cells, and naive cells seemed to contribute substantially to the alloresponse.

The library was built by means of the immunoSEQ multiplex PCR assay. Each sample had some 10^5 TCR templates assayed by the deep sequencing platform. Genomic DNA extracted from sorted T cells was used for TCRbeta CDR3 sequencing. In the paper's pipeline: The R programming language was used for clonal analysis of the TCRbeta CDR3 data. Alloreactive CD4+ and CD8+ clones were identified by comparing unstimulated samples to CFSE-low samples taken after the reaction. Alloreactive CD4+ clones were assigned to regulatory or non-regulatory origin by matching sequences to sorted unstimulated Treg and non-Treg repertoires. This is the immuneACCESS table as TCRdb keeps it, with only in-frame sequences that have V and J called. A part of the clones is gone; compared with another copy, unresolved V genes explain less than half, and the rest is unexplained. V and J calls and clone size are given by that table; D and trimming were obtained from the DNA. The table for this sample lists roughly 60,000 clones; approximately 95% of them were counted only once. The ten top clones hold around two fifths of the sample.

Sorted unstimulated T cells and proliferating T cells recovered from mixed lymphocyte reactions underwent TCRbeta CDR3 sequencing. Fresh whole blood from around 11 HLA-typed healthy donors was used to isolate PBMCs. As regards this clone: The antigen it binds to is not known. It has no much larger one-base neighbor in the sample; base qualities were not kept.

This receptor was taken from a human donor in good health. Sample: CD8+ T cells sorted from blood.

The CDR3 reads CASSYYRTGGYEQYF. The bases are TGTGCCAGCAGTTATTACCGGACAGGCGGCTACGAGCAGTACTTC. Recombination joined TRBV6-6 with TRBJ2-7; the central 7 bases match TRBD1. From cysteine to phenylalanine, the CDR3 is 15 amino acids long. Of all the DNA, just the CDR3 is kept, 45 bases in frame from base 1. Here V drops 3 bases and J drops 3 bases, and the junction holds 8 bases not matched to any gene. CDR1 and CDR2, per the germline V gene (reference sequence), are MNHNY and SVGAGI.